These 13 T cell receptor beta chains share one sample of origin, sequenced in a study of liver allograft versus peripheral blood T cells. Study as a whole: Graft-liver T cell receptor repertoires were compared against recipient peripheral blood repertoires.

TCRdb reprocessed the reads with MiXCR, giving one entry per CDR3 protein. The table has 3,500 to 4,000 distinct CDR3 sequences, about 15% seen once. These receptors were obtained from a human patient who had a liver transplant. The graft donor may be the source of some T cells.

This clonotype is judged medium-sized (0.01 to 0.1%). The chain employs TRBV19 and TRBJ1-2; TRBD1 is a possible D gene (5 bases). Per germline, CDR1 LNHDA and CDR2 SQIVND (reference sequence). This CDR3 comprises 15 residues. Trimming removed 6 bases from V and 0 bases from J, with 14 bases in between. In DNA, the CDR3 is TGTGCCAGTAGCAGAGATGGGGGAACTAACTATGGCTACACCTTC. This gives the protein CASSRDGGTNYGYTF. The variable domain in full, with the rest retrieved from reference TRBV19 and TRBJ1-2, is DGGITQSPKYLFRKEGQNVTLSCEQNLNHDAMYWYRQDPGQGLRLIYYSQIVNDFQKGDIAEGYSVSREKKESFPLTVTSAQKNPTAFYLCASSRDGGTNYGYTFGSGTRLTVV.

This clonotype is medium-sized by share. This chain connects TRBV29-1 to TRBJ2-3; 10 bases are a match to TRBD2. This CDR3 spans 14 amino acids. With 5 bases clipped from V and 0 bases from J, the junction kept 2 bases outside the gene matches. CDR1 and CDR2 (germline): SQVTM, ANQGSEA. The CDR3 DNA reads as TGCAGCGTTTCTAGCGGGGGTAGCACAGATACGCAGTATTTT. This gives the protein CSVSSGGSTDTQYF.

This clonotype is medium-sized. This sequence joins TRBV6-2 or TRBV6-3 and TRBJ1-5; 10 nucleotides line up with TRBD1. V lost 7 bases to trimming and J lost 3 bases; unmatched junction nucleotides: 6. The CDR3 has 15 amino acids. Per germline, CDR1 MNHEY and CDR2 SVGEGT. CDR3 loop: CASTPTGGLNQPQHF. CDR3 in DNA: TGTGCCAGCACTCCGACAGGGGGCCTCAATCAGCCCCAGCATTTT.

In its sample, this clonotype ranks as medium-sized. The chain recombines TRBV19 with TRBJ2-6; D unresolved. The CDR3 covers 16 residues. The V gene's germline CDR1 is LNHDA and CDR2 SQIVND (reference sequence). V lost 3 bases to trimming and J lost 2 bases, with 11 bases between them. The CDR3 loop reads CASSMGTAPGANVLTF. CDR3 in DNA: TGTGCCAGTAGTATGGGCACCGCCCCTGGGGCCAACGTCCTGACTTTC.

This clonotype was seen a handful of times. V usage is TRBV12-3 or TRBV12-4 and J usage is TRBJ2-1; D gene unclear. Trimming removed 5 bases at V and 6 bases at J, with 14 bases between. This CDR3 contains 14 residues. CDR3 region: CASSPGSWVNEQFF. The CDR3 DNA sequence: TGTGCCAGCAGTCCCGGGTCCTGGGTCAATGAGCAGTTCTTC.

This clonotype is classed as medium-sized. The chain recombines TRBV28 with TRBJ1-4; D call uncertain. The CDR3 runs 15 residues. Germline V gene lookup returns CDR1 MDHEN and CDR2 SYDVKM. V lost 1 base, J lost 8 bases, and 14 bases lay in between. CDR3 nucleotides: TGTGCCAGCAGTTTATTCGGATTGAATAGGGAAAAACTGTTTTTT. It yields the protein CASSLFGLNREKLFF. The full variable domain, its missing parts supplied by reference TRBV28 and TRBJ1-4, is DVKVTQSSRYLVKRTGEKVFLECVQDMDHENMFWYRQDPGLGLRLIYFSYDVKMKEKGDIPEGYSVSREKKERFSLILESASTNQTSMYLCASSLFGLNREKLFFGSGTQLSVL.

Within the sample, this clonotype is medium-sized (0.01 to 0.1%). The chain carries TRBV28 and TRBJ2-3; TRBD2 aligns across 14 bases. Germline V gives CDR1 MDHEN, CDR2 SYDVKM. The V and J ends lost 6 bases and 9 bases, in that order; junction bases with no gene match: 23. The CDR3 runs to 20 residues. This CDR3 is CASRPQVGRRLAGGEPTQYF. The CDR3 DNA reads TGTGCCAGCAGACCACAAGTGGGGCGGAGACTAGCGGGAGGGGAGCCGACGCAGTATTTT. Full variable domain (remainder filled in from reference TRBV28 and TRBJ2-3): DVKVTQSSRYLVKRTGEKVFLECVQDMDHENMFWYRQDPGLGLRLIYFSYDVKMKEKGDIPEGYSVSREKKERFSLILESASTNQTSMYLCASRPQVGRRLAGGEPTQYFGPGTRLTVL.

The chain employs TRBV2 and TRBJ1-1; D possibly corresponds to TRBD1 (5 bases). The V gene's germline CDR1 is SNHLY and CDR2 FYNNEI. The ends were cut back, 8 bases at V and 5 bases at J, with 15 bases in the middle. The CDR3 runs to 13 residues. The CDR3 bases are TGTGCCAGCGGGGCGAATCGGCAAACTGAAGCTTTCTTT. It yields the protein CASGANRQTEAFF.

This clonotype was seen more than once but under ten times. The chain joins TRBV7-2 to TRBJ2-5; a weak D match, TRBD2 (6 bases). V lost 1 base and J 0 bases, leaving 12 bases between the germline ends. The CDR3 has 16 amino acids. Per germline, CDR1 SGHTA and CDR2 FQGNSA. For the CDR3, the DNA is TGTGCCAGCAGCTTAGGGGACTCGTCATACCAAGAGACCCAGTACTTC. Its protein is CASSLGDSSYQETQYF. The variable domain in full, with the rest retrieved from reference TRBV7-2 and TRBJ2-5, is GAGVSQSPSNKVTEKGKDVELRCDPISGHTALYWYRQSLGQGLEFLIYFQGNSAPDKSGLPSDRFSAERTGGSVSTLTIQRTQQEDSAVYLCASSLGDSSYQETQYFGPGTRLLVL.

In its sample, this clonotype is medium-sized. DNA for the CDR3: TGTGCCAGCAGTGGAGGGCCCGGAGGCTACGAGCAGTACTTC. Protein sequence: CASSGGPGGYEQYF. The V gene is TRBV6-1, the J gene TRBJ2-7; maybe TRBD2 (5 bases). V gave up 4 bases and J gave up 3 bases, with 13 bases separating them. The length of the CDR3 is 14 residues. The germline CDR1 and CDR2 sequences are MNHNS and SASEGT.

This clonotype is judged large. The rearrangement uses TRBV6-6 and TRBJ2-2; perhaps TRBD1 as D (5 bases). The length of the CDR3 is 14 residues. Germline V CDR1 and CDR2: MNHNY, SVGAGI (reference sequence). Trimming left V 11 bases short and J 0 bases short, with 13 bases between. CDR3 in DNA: TGTGCCCTGGGGCAGGGCTCGAACACCGGGGAGCTGTTTTTT. This translates into CALGQGSNTGELFF.

This clonotype is termed medium-sized. V is TRBV7-9 and J is TRBJ1-4, with 9 bases identical to TRBD1. CDR1 and CDR2 from the germline V gene are SEHNR and FQNEAQ (reference sequence). V lost 4 bases, J lost 7 bases, and 7 bases stayed unmatched. The CDR3 has 15 residues. DNA of the CDR3: TGTGCCAGCAGCTCGTGGGACAGGGAGGGTGAAAAACTGTTTTTT. Translated: CASSSWDREGEKLFF.

This clonotype is deemed medium-sized (0.01 to 0.1%). The chain employs TRBV18 and TRBJ2-7, with 9 nucleotides matching TRBD1. V shed 3 bases and J 3 bases; nucleotides not matched to a gene: 6. This CDR3 has 15 residues. From germline, CDR1 is KGHSH and CDR2 LQKENI. The CDR3 DNA sequence: TGTGCCAGCTCACCCGCGGGACAGGGACTCTACGAGCAGTACTTC. It is translated as CASSPAGQGLYEQYF.